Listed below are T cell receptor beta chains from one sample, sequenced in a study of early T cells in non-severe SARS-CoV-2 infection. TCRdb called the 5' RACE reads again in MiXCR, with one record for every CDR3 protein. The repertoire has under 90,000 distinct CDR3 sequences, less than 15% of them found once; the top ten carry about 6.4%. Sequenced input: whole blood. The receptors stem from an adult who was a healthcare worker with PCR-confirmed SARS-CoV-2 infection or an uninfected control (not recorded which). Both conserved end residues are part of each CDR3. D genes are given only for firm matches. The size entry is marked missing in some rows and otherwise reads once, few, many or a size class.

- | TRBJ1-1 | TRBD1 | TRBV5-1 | TGCGCCAGCAGCTTTCGGACAGGGGCGAACACTGAAGCTTTCTTT | CASSFRTGANTEAFF
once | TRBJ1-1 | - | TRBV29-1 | TGCAGCGTTCAAGAGACTGGCCCTGAAGCTTTCTTT | CSVQETGPEAFF
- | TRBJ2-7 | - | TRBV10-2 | TGCGCCAGCAGTGAGCTTCTAGTACACGAGCAGTACTTC | CASSELLVHEQYF
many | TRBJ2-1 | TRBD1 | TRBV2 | TGTGCCAGAGGCCGGGACAGGGGGCTGGATGAGCAGTTCTTC | CARGRDRGLDEQFF
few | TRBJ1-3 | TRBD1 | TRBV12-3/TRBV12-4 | TGTGCCAGCAGTTTAGCGGACAGGGTTGCGTACGCTGGAAACACCATATATTTT | CASSLADRVAYAGNTIYF
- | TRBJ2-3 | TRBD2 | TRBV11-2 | TGTGCCAGCAGCTTAGGGGCAGCGGGGGCAGATACGCAGTATTTT | CASSLGAAGADTQYF
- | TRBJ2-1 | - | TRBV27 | TGTGCCAGCAGTGGACAGTTGAATGGCAATGAGCAGTTCTTC | CASSGQLNGNEQFF
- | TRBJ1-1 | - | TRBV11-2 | TGTGCCAGCAGCTTAGTCAGGGACACTGAAGCTTTCTTT | CASSLVRDTEAFF
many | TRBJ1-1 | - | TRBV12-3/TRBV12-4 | TGTGCCAGCACCCAAATGGGGCTGAACACTGAAGCTTTCTTT | CASTQMGLNTEAFF
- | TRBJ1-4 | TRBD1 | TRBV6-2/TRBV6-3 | TGTGCCAGCAGCCTCGGCGGGACAGGGAATGAAAAACTGTTTTTT | CASSLGGTGNEKLFF
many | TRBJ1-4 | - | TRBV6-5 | TGTGCCAGCAGTTACGACAGGAGAAAACTGTTTTTT | CASSYDRRKLFF
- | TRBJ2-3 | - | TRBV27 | TGTGCCAGCAGTTTATCTGCCGGGGGAGGAGATACGCAGTATTTT | CASSLSAGGGDTQYF
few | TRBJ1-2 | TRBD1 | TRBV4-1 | TGCGCCAGCAGCCACGGAACAGGGGGGTACTATGGCTACACCTTC | CASSHGTGGYYGYTF
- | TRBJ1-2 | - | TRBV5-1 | TGCGCCAGCAGCTCCGGGCCGTCGACAGAAGGCTACACCTTC | CASSSGPSTEGYTF
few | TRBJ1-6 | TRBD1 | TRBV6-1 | TGTGCCAGCAGCGCTGGGGACAGGGGGCACAGTTCACCCCTCCACTTT | CASSAGDRGHSSPLHF
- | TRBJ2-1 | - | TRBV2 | TGTGCCAGCAGTGAAAGTTATGAGCAGTTCTTC | CASSESYEQFF
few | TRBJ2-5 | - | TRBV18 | TGTGCCAGCTCACCGAGGATTCAAGAGACCCAGTACTTC | CASSPRIQETQYF
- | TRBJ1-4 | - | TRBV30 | TGTGCCTGGAGGCCAAGGGGGGCGGATGAAAAACTGTTTTTT | CAWRPRGADEKLFF
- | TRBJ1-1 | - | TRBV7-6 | TGTGCCAGCAGCTTAGACCGGACAGATGGAAGGGCTTTCTTT | CASSLDRTDGRAFF
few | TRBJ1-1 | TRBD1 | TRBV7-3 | TGTGCCAGCAGCTTCGGGACAGGGTTAGACACTGAAGCTTTCTTT | CASSFGTGLDTEAFF
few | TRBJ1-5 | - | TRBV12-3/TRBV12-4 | TGTGCCAGCAGTTTAGGGGGGCCTGATAGCAATCAGCCCCAGCATTTT | CASSLGGPDSNQPQHF
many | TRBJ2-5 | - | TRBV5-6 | TGTGCCAGCAGCTTGGCGGGCGCGACGGAGACCCAGTACTTC | CASSLAGATETQYF
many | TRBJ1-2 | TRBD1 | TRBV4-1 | TGCGCCAGCAATCAGGGGACAGCTAACTATGGCTACACCTTC | CASNQGTANYGYTF
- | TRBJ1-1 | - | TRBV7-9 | TGTGCCAGCAGCCCGTACAATCAGAACACTGAAGCTTTCTTT | CASSPYNQNTEAFF
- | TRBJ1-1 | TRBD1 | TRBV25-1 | TGTGCCAGCACTAGACAGGGGGCGCGGATCACTGAAGCTTTCTTT | CASTRQGARITEAFF
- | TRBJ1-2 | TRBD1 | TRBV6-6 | TGTGCCAGCAGCTCTGGACAGGGAGGCTATGGCTACACCTTC | CASSSGQGGYGYTF
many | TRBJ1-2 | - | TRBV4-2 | TGTGCCAGCAGCCAAGGACAGCCTCTCTATGGCTACACCTTC | CASSQGQPLYGYTF
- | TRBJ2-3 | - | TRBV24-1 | TGTGCCATCGACCGGGTACAAACCACCCCTTTT | CAIDRVQTTPF
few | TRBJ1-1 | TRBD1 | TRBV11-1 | TGTGCCAGCAGCTTATCAGGGGGGAGTGAAGCTTTCTTT | CASSLSGGSEAFF
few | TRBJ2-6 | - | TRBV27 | TGTGCCAGCAGCAGTACTGCCCGCCGGGGGGCCAACGTCCTGACTTTC | CASSSTARRGANVLTF
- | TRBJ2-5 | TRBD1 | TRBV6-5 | TGTGCCAGCAGTTCGTGGAGGGACAGGGCGGACCAGTACTTC | CASSSWRDRADQYF
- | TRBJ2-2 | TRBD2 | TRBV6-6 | TGTGCCAGCAGTTACCGGGGGGTTGCGGGAGTGGGCACCGGGGAGCTGTTTTTT | CASSYRGVAGVGTGELFF
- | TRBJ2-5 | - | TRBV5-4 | TGTGCCAGCAGCTTGGATCTCTGGGAAGAGACCCAGTACTTC | CASSLDLWEETQYF
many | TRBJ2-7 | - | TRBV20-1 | TGCAGTGCTAGGGGTCTTTGGGGGCAGCCCTACGAGCAGTACTTC | CSARGLWGQPYEQYF
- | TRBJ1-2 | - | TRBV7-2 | TGTGCCAGCAGCTTAGATCGACAAGGTGGCTACACCTTC | CASSLDRQGGYTF
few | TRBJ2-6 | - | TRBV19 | TGTGCCAGTACCCCTGTTGCCTCTGGGGCCAACGTCCTGACTTTC | CASTPVASGANVLTF
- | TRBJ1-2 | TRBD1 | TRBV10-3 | TGTGCCTCCGGACAGGGCTTAAGCCTCTATGGCTACACCTTC | CASGQGLSLYGYTF